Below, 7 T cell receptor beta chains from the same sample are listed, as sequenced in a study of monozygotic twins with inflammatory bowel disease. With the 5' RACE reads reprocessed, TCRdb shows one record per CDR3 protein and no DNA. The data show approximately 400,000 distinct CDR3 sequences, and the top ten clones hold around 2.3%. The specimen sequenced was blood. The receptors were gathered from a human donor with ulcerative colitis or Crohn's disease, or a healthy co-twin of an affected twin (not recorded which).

This CDR3 reads CASSLAAGGGATRQPQHF. The V call is TRBV7-2, the J call TRBJ1-5; TCRdb returns TRBD1, unconfirmable since there is no DNA. The CDR3 has 18 amino acids. The germline CDR1 and CDR2 sequences are SGHTA and FQGNSA.

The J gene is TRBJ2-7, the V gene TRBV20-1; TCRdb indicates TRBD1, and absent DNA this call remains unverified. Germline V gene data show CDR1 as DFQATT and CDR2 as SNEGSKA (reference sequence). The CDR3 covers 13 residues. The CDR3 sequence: CSARAPTGDEQYF.

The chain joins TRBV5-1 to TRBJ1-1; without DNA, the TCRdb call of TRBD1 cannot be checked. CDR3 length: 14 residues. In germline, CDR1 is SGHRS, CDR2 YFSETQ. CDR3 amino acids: CASSLVPGRTEAFF. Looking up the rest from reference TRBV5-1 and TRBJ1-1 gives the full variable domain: KAGVTQTPRYLIKTRGQQVTLSCSPISGHRSVSWYQQTPGQGLQFLFEYFSETQRNKGNFPGRFSGRQFSNSRSEMNVSTLELGDSALYLCASSLVPGRTEAFFGQGTRLTVV.

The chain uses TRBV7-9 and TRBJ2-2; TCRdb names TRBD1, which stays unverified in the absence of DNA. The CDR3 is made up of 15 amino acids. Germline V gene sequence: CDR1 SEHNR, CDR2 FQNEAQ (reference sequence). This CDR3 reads CASSSRDGHTGELFF.

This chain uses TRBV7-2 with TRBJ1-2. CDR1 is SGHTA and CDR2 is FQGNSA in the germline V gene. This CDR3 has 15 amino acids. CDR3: CASSLEGQSRYGYTF.

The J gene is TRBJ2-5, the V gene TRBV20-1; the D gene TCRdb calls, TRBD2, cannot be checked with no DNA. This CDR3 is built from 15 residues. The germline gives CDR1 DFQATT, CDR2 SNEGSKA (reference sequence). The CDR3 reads CSARDLTGVWETQYF.

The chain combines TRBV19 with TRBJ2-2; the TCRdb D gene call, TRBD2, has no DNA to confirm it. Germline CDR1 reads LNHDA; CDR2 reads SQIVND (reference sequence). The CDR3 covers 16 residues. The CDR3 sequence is CATTYGGGLNTGELFF.